This TCR beta chain originates from a study of T cells in Graves' hyperthyroidism and ophthalmopathy. The PBMCs had their origin in roughly 9.4 ml of fresh peripheral blood. It was RNA transcripts that yielded the amplified TCR beta CDR3 regions. The TCR CDR3 was amplified in a first-round RT-PCR using the HTBI primer set. TCRdb re-analysed the multiplex PCR reads in MiXCR, keeping a single row per CDR3 protein. The table includes fewer than 650,000 distinct CDR3 sequences, 13% to 15% detected once. In this sample, this clonotype turned up many times. Sequencing was carried out using blood. The receptor's source is a middle-aged woman with Graves' hyperthyroidism.

CDR3 DNA: TGTGCCAGCAGCACCCCTTATCGTGATGACACAGATACGCAGTATTTT. Amino acids: CASSTPYRDDTDTQYF. The chain has TRBV7-9 and TRBJ2-3, with D uncertain. The CDR3 loop spans 16 amino acids. CDR1 and CDR2 (germline): SEHNR, FQNEAQ (reference sequence). Trimming stripped 5 bases from V and 2 bases from J, with 17 bases between.